Listed below are T cell receptor beta chains from one sample, sequenced in a study of blood T cell repertoires in COVID-19. The method was immunoSEQ multiplex PCR; TCRdb's version includes in-frame clones alone and lacks a portion of them. The sample has some 150,000 clones; approximately 86% are singletons. Material: peripheral blood. These receptors were obtained from a woman aged 70-85 years with acute or convalescent COVID-19. Both conserved end residues are part of each CDR3. A D gene is named only where the DNA matches it firmly. A clone size is listed for some rows: how often the clone was seen (once, few, many), or a class if it is expanded.

d_gene	j_gene	v_gene	abundance	CDR3aa	CDR3nt
TRBD1	TRBJ1-3	TRBV27	NA	CASRMTGAGNTIYF	TGTGCCAGCAGAATGACAGGGGCAGGAAACACCATATATTTT
NA	TRBJ1-1	TRBV7-9	NA	CASSTGQREAFF	TGTGCCAGCAGCACTGGACAGAGGGAAGCTTTCTTT
TRBD2	TRBJ2-7	TRBV10-2	NA	CASRPGTSGLGEQYF	TGCGCCAGCAGGCCGGGGACTAGCGGCCTAGGGGAGCAGTACTTC
NA	TRBJ1-1	TRBV19	NA	CASISSGVPGTWEAFF	TGTGCCAGTATCTCCTCCGGAGTCCCCGGAACCTGGGAAGCTTTCTTT
TRBD1	TRBJ1-5	TRBV5-1	NA	CASSPGTGNQPQHF	TGCGCCAGCAGCCCCGGGACAGGGAATCAGCCCCAGCATTTT
TRBD2	TRBJ2-3	TRBV9	few	CASSVSGGPTDTQYF	TGTGCCAGCAGCGTTAGCGGGGGTCCCACAGATACGCAGTATTTT
NA	TRBJ1-1	TRBV28	NA	CASNTWLNTEAFF	TGTGCCAGCAACACGTGGCTGAACACTGAAGCTTTCTTT
NA	TRBJ1-1	TRBV2	NA	CASREDFMNGAEAFF	TGTGCCAGCCGGGAGGATTTCATGAACGGGGCTGAAGCTTTCTTT
NA	TRBJ1-2	TRBV7-9	NA	CASSTRGSYGYTF	TGTGCCAGCAGCACCAGGGGATCCTATGGCTACACCTTC
NA	TRBJ1-1	TRBV6-2/TRBV6-3	once	CASSAQGNTEAFF	TGTGCCAGCAGTGCGCAGGGAAACACTGAAGCTTTCTTT
NA	TRBJ1-3	TRBV3-1/TRBV3-2	NA	CASSQLSSPGNTIYF	TGTGCCAGCAGCCAACTGTCGTCTCCTGGAAACACCATATATTTT
NA	TRBJ1-2	TRBV5-8	NA	CASSLAWAGSYGYTF	TGTGCCAGCAGCTTGGCCTGGGCAGGTAGCTATGGCTACACCTTC
NA	TRBJ1-5	TRBV27	NA	CASSLSPQAGNQPQHF	TGTGCCAGCAGTTTATCACCACAGGCGGGCAATCAGCCCCAGCATTTT
NA	TRBJ2-2	TRBV19	NA	CASNSAGSFTGELFF	TGTGCCAGTAACAGTGCAGGAAGCTTTACCGGGGAGCTGTTTTTT
NA	TRBJ2-5	TRBV5-5	once	CASSSLPGRLLETQYF	TGTGCCAGCAGTTCCCTTCCCGGCAGACTCCTAGAGACCCAGTACTTC
TRBD2	TRBJ2-3	TRBV20-1	NA	CSASPGTSGDADTQYF	TGCAGTGCTAGTCCCGGGACTAGCGGGGACGCAGATACGCAGTATTTT
NA	TRBJ1-2	TRBV5-1	NA	CASSFDSYGYTF	TGCGCCAGCAGCTTCGACAGCTATGGCTACACCTTC
TRBD1	TRBJ2-2	TRBV9	NA	CASRQGAYAGELFF	TGTGCCAGCAGACAGGGGGCTTACGCCGGGGAGCTGTTTTTT
NA	TRBJ2-2	TRBV12-2	NA	CASRSEGGNLRLAGARMAGELFF	TGTGCAAGTCGCTCAGAGGGAGGAAATCTAAGACTAGCGGGTGCCCGTATGGCCGGGGAGCTGTTTTTT
NA	TRBJ2-1	TRBV5-8	NA	CASSSGRGINEQFF	TGTGCCAGCAGCTCAGGTAGGGGGATCAATGAGCAGTTCTTC
TRBD1	TRBJ1-1	TRBV7-8	few	CASSLSGTGANTEAFF	TGTGCCAGCAGCTTGTCCGGGACAGGGGCTAACACTGAAGCTTTCTTT
TRBD1	TRBJ1-5	TRBV20-1	NA	CSASRTGGNQPQHF	TGCAGTGCTAGTCGGACAGGGGGCAATCAGCCCCAGCATTTT
TRBD1	TRBJ1-1	TRBV6-6	NA	CASRGQGVSEAFF	TGTGCCAGCAGGGGCCAGGGGGTATCTGAAGCTTTCTTT
NA	TRBJ2-4	TRBV3-1/TRBV3-2	once	CASSQVSVSAKNIQYF	TGTGCCAGCAGCCAAGTGTCCGTGAGTGCCAAAAACATTCAGTACTTC
TRBD1	TRBJ1-2	TRBV2	once	CASSAGQGRYGYTF	TGTGCCAGCAGTGCAGGACAGGGACGGTATGGCTACACCTTC
NA	TRBJ1-1	TRBV11-3	NA	CASRERETLDYTEAFF	TGTGCCAGCAGGGAACGGGAGACACTAGATTACACTGAAGCTTTCTTT
TRBD1	TRBJ1-5	TRBV19	NA	CASSTASTGFPQPQHF	TGTGCCAGTAGTACCGCCTCGACAGGGTTTCCTCAGCCCCAGCATTTT
TRBD1	TRBJ1-3	TRBV15	NA	CATSSRTGGTGNTIYF	TGTGCCACCAGCAGCCGGACAGGGGGCACTGGAAACACCATATATTTT
TRBD1	TRBJ1-2	TRBV14	few	CASSRLGTVNYGYTF	TGTGCCAGCAGCCGCCTGGGGACAGTAAACTATGGCTACACCTTC
TRBD1	TRBJ2-1	TRBV29-1	NA	CSVNGQGFYNEQFF	TGCAGCGTTAACGGACAGGGCTTTTACAATGAGCAGTTCTTC
NA	TRBJ2-5	TRBV7-2	once	CASSLDRKETQYF	TGTGCCAGCAGCCTCGACAGGAAAGAGACCCAGTACTTC
TRBD2	TRBJ2-2	TRBV6-6	NA	CASSYLAGGVGELFF	TGTGCCAGCAGCTATCTAGCGGGGGGGGTCGGGGAGCTGTTTTTT
TRBD1	TRBJ2-7	TRBV18	NA	CASSPTGQGFYEQYF	TGTGCCAGCTCACCAACAGGACAGGGATTCTACGAGCAGTACTTC
NA	TRBJ2-7	TRBV19	NA	CASSRSAYSYEQYF	TGTGCCAGTAGTCGGAGCGCCTACTCCTACGAGCAGTACTTC
TRBD1	TRBJ1-2	TRBV11-2	NA	CASSLGRNRGGGYTF	TGTGCCAGCAGCTTAGGGCGAAACAGGGGTGGAGGCTACACCTTC
NA	TRBJ2-2	TRBV18	few	CASSEGSNTGELFF	TGTGCCAGCTCAGAGGGCTCGAACACCGGGGAGCTGTTTTTT
TRBD1	TRBJ1-2	TRBV5-6	NA	CASSLDRGGSYGYTF	TGTGCCAGCAGTCTCGACAGGGGGGGCAGCTATGGCTACACCTTC
NA	TRBJ1-5	TRBV28	NA	CASSTESYSNQPQHF	TGTGCCAGCAGTACCGAGTCGTATAGCAATCAGCCCCAGCATTTT
TRBD2	TRBJ2-2	TRBV11-1	NA	CASSLAGRGSHTGELFF	TGTGCCAGCAGCTTAGCGGGGAGGGGTTCCCACACCGGGGAGCTGTTTTTT
TRBD2	TRBJ2-2	TRBV7-9	NA	CASSPGTSGTNTGELFF	TGTGCCAGCAGCCCCGGGACTAGCGGGACGAACACCGGGGAGCTGTTTTTT
NA	TRBJ1-1	TRBV28	NA	CASSLYPLGQGTNLF	TGTGCCAGCAGTTTATACCCCTTAGGGCAGGGGACTAATCTCTTT
NA	TRBJ2-7	TRBV7-8	NA	CASSLARAITF	TGTGCCAGCAGCTTAGCGAGGGCCATCACCTTC
TRBD1	TRBJ1-1	TRBV18	NA	CASSEAAGTGHLIIEAFF	TGTGCCAGCTCAGAAGCGGCCGGGACAGGACACTTAATCATCGAAGCTTTCTTT
NA	TRBJ2-1	TRBV6-2/TRBV6-3	NA	CASSYWDTFPSEQFF	TGTGCCAGCAGCTATTGGGACACCTTCCCCAGTGAGCAGTTCTTC
TRBD1	TRBJ1-5	TRBV19	NA	CASGGTGAGNQPQHF	TGTGCCAGTGGGGGGACAGGGGCAGGGAATCAGCCCCAGCATTTT
NA	TRBJ2-6	TRBV13	few	CASSFFSVSGANVLTF	TGTGCCAGCAGCTTTTTCAGTGTATCTGGGGCCAACGTCCTGACTTTC
NA	TRBJ2-2	TRBV12-3/TRBV12-4	few	CASSPGKGQLFF	TGTGCCAGCAGCCCCGGGAAGGGTCAGCTGTTTTTT
NA	TRBJ2-5	TRBV5-1	NA	CASSSRGQETQYF	TGCGCCAGCAGCTCCCGGGGGCAAGAGACCCAGTACTTC
NA	TRBJ1-2	TRBV12-3/TRBV12-4	NA	CASSLTQGYTF	TGTGCCAGCAGTTTAACCCAGGGCTACACCTTC
NA	TRBJ2-5	TRBV7-8	NA	CASSPRRVRVETQYF	TGTGCCAGCAGTCCCAGGCGGGTTCGAGTAGAGACCCAGTACTTC
TRBD1	TRBJ1-4	TRBV5-5	once	CASSLGDRGVKEKLFF	TGTGCCAGCAGCTTGGGGGACAGGGGAGTTAAGGAAAAACTGTTTTTT
NA	TRBJ1-6	TRBV4-2	NA	CASSQDLGGLGSPLHF	TGTGCCAGCAGCCAAGATCTTGGGGGGTTGGGTTCACCCCTCCACTTT
NA	TRBJ2-1	TRBV7-6	NA	CASTVGGGNSYNEQFF	TGTGCCAGCACCGTAGGGGGGGGAAACTCCTACAATGAGCAGTTCTTC
NA	TRBJ2-2	TRBV7-2	NA	CASSPFGSSTGELFF	TGTGCCAGCAGCCCCTTCGGGTCTTCCACCGGGGAGCTGTTTTTT